The 28 T cell receptor beta chains presented below share a single source sample, sequenced in a study of T cell changes during pregnancy in multiple sclerosis. Clones were sequenced by immunoSEQ multiplex PCR, and TCRdb holds only the in-frame ones, with some missing. The sample lists just over 40,000 clones; nearly 90% were seen once. The source was CD4+ T cells from peripheral blood mononuclear cells, collected in the first trimester of pregnancy. Source of these receptors: a female donor with multiple sclerosis, enrolled in a pregnancy study.

The V and J genes are TRBV6-1 and TRBJ1-3, with TRBD1 identical over 7 bases. CDR1 and CDR2 from the germline V gene are MNHNS and SASEGT. The V segment lost 6 bases and the J segment 4 bases; nucleotides outside the gene matches: 9. The CDR3 sequence is 15 residues long. Written as DNA, the CDR3 is TGTGCCAGCAGCCAGACAGGGACTAGAGGAAACACCATATATTTT. Translation gives CASSQTGTRGNTIYF.

In the case of this clone: One end of the junction fails to match germline, which may point to a read error. The chain combines TRBV7-3 with TRBJ2-7; TRBD1 matches at 9 bases. Germline V gene lookup returns CDR1 SGHTA and CDR2 FQGTGA. The CDR3 consists of 15 residues. The CDR3 DNA is TGTGCCAGCAGCGTAACAGGGGGCGGGAACTACGAGCAGTACTTC. Translating gives CASSVTGGGNYEQYF.

The V gene is TRBV7-9, the J gene TRBJ1-4; the D gene is possibly TRBD1 (5 bases). This CDR3 spans 14 amino acids. V lost 1 base, J lost 4 bases, and 7 bases lay in between. CDR1 is SEHNR and CDR2 is FQNEAQ in the germline V gene (reference sequence). Written as DNA, the CDR3 is TGTGCCAGCAGCTTAGGACAGTTTAATGAAAAACTGTTTTTT. Protein sequence: CASSLGQFNEKLFF.

This chain connects TRBV4-3 to TRBJ2-5; unclear D gene. The CDR3 runs 14 residues. Germline lookup yields CDR1 LGHNA and CDR2 YSLEER. The V and J ends lost 1 base and 5 bases respectively, with 11 bases between them. The CDR3, as DNA: TGCGCCAGCAGCCAAGGATACTTCTCGGAGACCCAGTACTTC. This translates into CASSQGYFSETQYF.

The chain is built from TRBV18 and TRBJ1-2; 7 bases fit TRBD1. The CDR3 has 14 residues. Unmatched junction bases numbered 8, after V lost 6 bases and J lost 4 bases. In germline, CDR1 is KGHSH, CDR2 LQKENI. The DNA for the CDR3 is TGTGCCAGCTCTTATCCCGGGACAGTCTATGGCTACACCTTC. This gives the protein CASSYPGTVYGYTF. The full variable domain, its missing parts supplied by reference TRBV18 and TRBJ1-2, is NAGVMQNPRHLVRRRGQEARLRCSPMKGHSHVYWYRQLPEEGLKFMVYLQKENIIDESGMPKERFSAEFPKEGPSILRIQQVVRGDSAAYFCASSYPGTVYGYTFGSGTRLTVV.

This clone was detected once. The rearrangement uses TRBV30 and TRBJ2-6, with D unresolved. The CDR3 has 12 residues. Trimming pared 5 bases from V and 3 bases from J, leaving 5 bases between. Germline V CDR1 and CDR2: GTSNPN, SVGIG (reference sequence). CDR3 DNA sequence: TGTGCCTGGGAGGTTGGGGCCAACGTCCTGACTTTC. It translates to CAWEVGANVLTF.

The chain joins TRBV6-6 to TRBJ2-1; TRBD1 might be the D (6 bases). The CDR3 loop spans 12 amino acids. Deletions cut 0 bases from V and 13 bases from J, with 10 bases between. Germline V gene data show CDR1 as MNHNY and CDR2 as SVGAGI (reference sequence). The CDR3 here is CASSYSGHNQFF. The CDR3 coding sequence is TGTGCCAGCAGTTACTCGGGACATAATCAGTTCTTC.

This clone was recorded only once. The chain couples TRBV5-1 to TRBJ2-1; 11 nucleotides align to TRBD2. This CDR3 has 17 amino acids. Germline CDR1 is SGHRS and CDR2 is YFSETQ. V shed 4 bases and J 8 bases; nucleotides not matched to a gene: 14. The DNA for the CDR3 is TGCGCCAGCAGCGTACTAGCGGGAGCCCTTCTAGTCGATGAGCAGTTCTTC. Translated, it gives CASSVLAGALLVDEQFF.

This clone turned up a few times. The V call is TRBV30, the J call TRBJ1-1, with a tentative D call TRBD1 (5 bases). The CDR3 contains 12 residues. Germline V CDR1 and CDR2: GTSNPN, SVGIG (reference sequence). V shed 0 bases and J shed 11 bases, with 13 bases lying between them. The CDR3 protein is CAWSVRVGVAFF. CDR3 DNA sequence: TGTGCCTGGAGTGTACGAGTAGGGGTGGCTTTCTTT.

This chain connects TRBV7-9 to TRBJ2-2; no clear D gene. The CDR3 has 15 amino acids. V lost 5 bases and J 5 bases, leaving 15 bases between the germline ends. Per germline, CDR1 SEHNR and CDR2 FQNEAQ (reference sequence). CDR3 sequence: CASSRSLRDTGELFF. The CDR3, as DNA: TGTGCCAGCAGCAGAAGCCTTCGAGATACCGGGGAGCTGTTTTTT.

The chain joins TRBV10-3 to TRBJ1-5; tentatively, D is TRBD1 (6 bases). Germline loops: CDR1 ENHRY, CDR2 SYGVKD. V shed 8 bases and J shed 4 bases, with 12 bases lying between them. The CDR3 totals 13 residues. CDR3 DNA sequence: TGTGCCATCCAGGGACAAGATAATCAGCCCCAGCATTTT. Residues: CAIQGQDNQPQHF.

This chain joins TRBV27 and TRBJ2-5; 9 bases are shared with TRBD1. V trimming: 5 bases; J trimming: 9 bases; junction bases outside the gene matches: 13. Germline V lookup: CDR1 MNHEY, CDR2 SMNVEV (reference sequence). The CDR3 length is 15 residues. CDR3 loop: CASSMPGTGWEAQYF. In DNA form, the CDR3 reads TGTGCCAGCAGTATGCCCGGGACAGGGTGGGAGGCCCAGTACTTC.

The rearrangement links TRBV7-2 to TRBJ2-5, with TRBD1 matching 7 bases. Per germline, CDR1 SGHTA and CDR2 FQGNSA. The CDR3 is 14 residues long. V shed 6 bases and J 4 bases; nucleotides not matched to a gene: 8. CDR3 DNA: TGTGCCAGCAGGTTCCCACAGGGGCGAGAGACCCAGTACTTC. Residues: CASRFPQGRETQYF.

The V gene is TRBV29-1, the J gene TRBJ1-1; the D gene is possibly TRBD1 (6 bases). Germline CDR1 reads SQVTM; CDR2 reads ANQGSEA. The CDR3 extends over 12 amino acids. V lost 8 bases, J lost 1 base, and 11 bases lay in between. CDR3 in amino acids: CSSKQGNTEAFF. The DNA of the CDR3 is TGCAGCTCGAAACAGGGGAACACTGAAGCTTTCTTT.

This rearrangement joins TRBV27 to TRBJ2-7; 9 nucleotides line up with TRBD1. V was pared by 2 bases and J by 5 bases, with 4 bases of the junction left unmatched. The CDR3 sequence is 14 residues long. Germline loops: CDR1 MNHEY, CDR2 SMNVEV (reference sequence). CDR3 loop: CASSLGTGSHEQYF. CDR3 DNA: TGTGCCAGCAGTTTAGGGACAGGGTCGCACGAGCAGTACTTC.

The rearrangement uses TRBV29-1 and TRBJ2-3, with TRBD2 identical over 11 bases. Germline loops: CDR1 SQVTM, CDR2 ANQGSEA. After removal of 7 bases from V and 2 bases from J, the junction contained 2 bases not matched to a gene. This CDR3 contains 13 residues. CDR3 in DNA: TGCAGCGCGACTAGCGGGACCACAGATACGCAGTATTTT. Encoded protein: CSATSGTTDTQYF.

The chain has TRBV5-4 and TRBJ2-2; 11 bases are a match to TRBD1. J was trimmed by 7 bases and V by 4 bases; bases with no gene match: 6. Germline assignment: CDR1 SGHNT and CDR2 YYREEE (reference sequence). This CDR3 has 15 amino acids. For the CDR3, the DNA is TGTGCCAGCAGCCGGGACAGGGGGGATAGCGGGGAGCTGTTTTTT. It translates to CASSRDRGDSGELFF. The full variable domain, in which reference TRBV5-4 and TRBJ2-2 provide the parts outside the CDR3, is ETGVTQSPTHLIKTRGQQVTLRCSSQSGHNTVSWYQQALGQGPQFIFQYYREEENGRGNFPPRFSGLQFPNYSSELNVNALELDDSALYLCASSRDRGDSGELFFGEGSRLTVL.

The chain employs TRBV29-1 and TRBJ2-5; weak D call: TRBD1 (5 bases). Trimming cost V 3 bases and J 5 bases, with 13 bases left between them. The CDR3 spans 13 residues. In germline, CDR1 is SQVTM, CDR2 ANQGSEA. CDR3 protein: CSVEQGAGETQYF. CDR3 nucleotides: TGCAGCGTTGAGCAGGGTGCCGGGGAGACCCAGTACTTC.

The V call is TRBV19, the J call TRBJ1-5; D is perhaps TRBD1 (5 bases). Germline V gene lookup returns CDR1 LNHDA and CDR2 SQIVND (reference sequence). The CDR3 is made up of 18 amino acids. Between the trimmed V and J ends, which lost 4 bases and 3 bases, there was a span of 22 bases. The CDR3 nucleotides read TGTGCCAGTAGTAGCCCGCATAGGGACTTAGGGTACAATCAGCCCCAGCATTTT. It translates to CASSSPHRDLGYNQPQHF.

The chain uses TRBV7-2 and TRBJ1-1, with D uncertain. This CDR3 has 14 amino acids. Germline CDR1 reads SGHTA; CDR2 reads FQGNSA. The V and J ends lost 2 bases and 0 bases respectively, with 7 bases between them. For the CDR3, the DNA is TGTACCAGCAGCTTAATTCCGTTGAACACTGAAGCTTTCTTT. It codes for CTSSLIPLNTEAFF.

This clone came up once. This chain joins TRBV18 and TRBJ2-2; D gene ambiguous. The CDR3 is 15 residues long. Trimming stripped 0 bases from V and 2 bases from J, with 7 bases between. CDR1 KGHSH and CDR2 LQKENI come from the germline V gene. CDR3 nucleotides: TGTGCCAGCTCACCACCCCACATAAACACCGGGGAGCTGTTTTTT. Residues: CASSPPHINTGELFF.

This CDR3 is CAISPQQGAQAEAFF. DNA for the CDR3: TGTGCCATCAGCCCTCAACAGGGGGCGCAGGCTGAAGCTTTCTTT. The V gene is TRBV10-3, the J gene TRBJ1-1, with 9 bases fitting TRBD1. The CDR3 has 15 residues. The germline CDR1 and CDR2 sequences are ENHRY and SYGVKD. J was trimmed by 6 bases and V by 6 bases; bases with no gene match: 11.

V gene TRBV5-1 combines with J gene TRBJ1-2; 7 positions agree with TRBD1. Germline V lookup: CDR1 SGHRS, CDR2 YFSETQ. Unmatched junction bases numbered 12, after V lost 3 bases and J lost 1 base. This CDR3 has 17 residues. The CDR3 DNA is TGCGCCAGCAGCTGGGGGCCCCCCGGGACAGTTAACTATGGCTACACCTTC. Translating gives CASSWGPPGTVNYGYTF. The full variable domain, rest sourced from reference TRBV5-1 and TRBJ1-2, is KAGVTQTPRYLIKTRGQQVTLSCSPISGHRSVSWYQQTPGQGLQFLFEYFSETQRNKGNFPGRFSGRQFSNSRSEMNVSTLELGDSALYLCASSWGPPGTVNYGYTFGSGTRLTVV.

The DNA for the CDR3 is TGTGCCAGCAGTCAGACAGGGGGCAACGGGGAGACCCAGTACTTC. Its protein product is CASSQTGGNGETQYF. This chain links TRBV6-5 with TRBJ2-5; 10 bases fit TRBD1. CDR1 and CDR2 (germline): MNHEY, SVGAGI. The V gene end was trimmed by 5 bases and the J gene end by 5 bases; junction bases not matched to a gene: 8. The CDR3 length is 15 residues.

V and J are TRBV19 and TRBJ1-5; 12 bases map to TRBD1. V gave up 8 bases and J gave up 7 bases; unmatched junction bases: 9. CDR1 is LNHDA and CDR2 is SQIVND in the germline V gene (reference sequence). The CDR3 covers 15 residues. The CDR3 sequence: CASSGTGGREQPQHF. CDR3 nucleotides: TGTGCCAGTTCCGGGACAGGGGGCAGGGAACAGCCCCAGCATTTT.

Remarks on this clone: At one end, the junction sequence differs from germline, possibly due to a read error. The gene calls are TRBV7-2 and TRBJ1-2, with D perhaps TRBD1 (6 bases). In germline, CDR1 is SGHTA, CDR2 FQGNSA. The CDR3 runs to 14 residues. The DNA for the CDR3 is TGTGCCAGCAGTCGCGGACAGTTAAACTATGTCTACACCTTC. Residues: CASSRGQLNYVYTF. The full variable domain, rest sourced from reference TRBV7-2 and TRBJ1-2, is GAGVSQSPSNKVTEKGKDVELRCDPISGHTALYWYRQSLGQGLEFLIYFQGNSAPDKSGLPSDRFSAERTGGSVSTLTIQRTQQEDSAVYLCASSRGQLNYVYTFGSGTRLTVV.

The chain employs TRBV19 and TRBJ1-3; D is possibly TRBD1 (5 bases). The V and J ends lost 5 bases and 5 bases respectively, with 22 bases between them. CDR1 is LNHDA, CDR2 SQIVND, per germline (reference sequence). This CDR3 is 17 amino acids long. CDR3 in amino acids: CASSPSHRSAERNTIYF. The CDR3 DNA reads as TGTGCCAGTAGTCCGTCACACAGGTCCGCGGAAAGAAACACCATATATTTT.

This chain uses TRBV29-1 with TRBJ2-3; 10 bases align to TRBD1. Germline-derived CDR1 and CDR2 are SQVTM and ANQGSEA. Trimming removed 6 bases from V and 6 bases from J; junction bases left unmatched: 6. The CDR3 has 13 amino acids. In DNA, the CDR3 is TGCAGCGTCACTGGGACAGGGGATGATACGCAGTATTTT. Translated: CSVTGTGDDTQYF.